The 7 T cell receptor beta chains below were found in one sample sequenced in a study of shared clonotypes between healthy human individuals. The table came from immunoSEQ multiplex PCR; TCRdb's copy has only in-frame clones and leaves some out. The profile covers just over 2,000,000 clones, with 95% appearing a single time and more than 0.1% taken by the ten largest. The specimen sequenced was naive CD4+ T cells sorted from blood. Subset given: CD45RA+ positively selected. All receptors come from a man younger than 35 in good health.

V is TRBV11-3 and J is TRBJ2-3, with unresolved D. V dropped 1 base and J dropped 4 bases, with 18 bases sitting between them. Germline CDR1 is SGHNT and CDR2 is YENEEA. The CDR3 totals 17 residues. The CDR3 is CASSLGGWAHRADTQYF. The DNA of the CDR3 is TGTGCCAGCAGCTTAGGGGGTTGGGCCCACCGCGCAGATACGCAGTATTTT.

CDR3 in amino acids: CASSTSPGPLWYF. DNA of the CDR3: TGTGCCAGCAGTACCTCTCCCGGGCCCCTTTGGTATTTT. The gene calls are TRBV28 and TRBJ2-3, with D uncertain. This CDR3 has 13 residues. CDR1 MDHEN and CDR2 SYDVKM come from the germline V gene. V was clipped by 5 bases and J by 14 bases, with 20 bases between them.

The chain couples TRBV28 to TRBJ1-3; 7 positions match TRBD1. V dropped 1 base and J dropped 0; count of bases not matched to a gene: 24. The CDR3 covers 23 residues. Germline CDR1 reads MDHEN; CDR2 reads SYDVKM. The CDR3 DNA follows: TGTGCCAGCAGTTTATATACCCTCAGAGCCGGGACAGCGGTGAGAACCTCTGGAAACACCATATATTTT. Its protein product is CASSLYTLRAGTAVRTSGNTIYF.

The chain combines TRBV5-1 with TRBJ2-7; no definite D call. This CDR3 is 13 amino acids long. Trimming stripped 4 bases from V and 5 bases from J, with 13 bases between. Per the germline V gene, CDR1 is SGHRS and CDR2 is YFSETQ. CDR3: CASSNNGLDEQYF. The CDR3 DNA reads as TGCGCCAGCAGCAATAACGGGTTGGACGAGCAGTACTTC.

The V call is TRBV30, the J call TRBJ2-4, with D uncertain. Per germline, CDR1 GTSNPN and CDR2 SVGIG (reference sequence). The CDR3 loop spans 13 amino acids. V lost 7 bases, J lost 0 bases, and 10 bases lay in between. CDR3 in DNA: TGTGCCTTTTGGTCGGTAGCCAAAAACATTCAGTACTTC. Protein sequence: CAFWSVAKNIQYF.

The chain joins TRBV5-1 to TRBJ2-6; 9 bases fit TRBD1. The V gene end was trimmed by 5 bases and the J gene end by 0 bases; junction bases not matched to a gene: 6. Germline CDR1 and CDR2: SGHRS and YFSETQ. This CDR3 has 17 amino acids. CDR3 residues: CASSPQTGGSGANVLTF. CDR3 DNA sequence: TGCGCCAGCAGTCCCCAGACAGGGGGCTCTGGGGCCAACGTCCTGACTTTC. The variable domain in full, completed from reference TRBV5-1 and TRBJ2-6, reads KAGVTQTPRYLIKTRGQQVTLSCSPISGHRSVSWYQQTPGQGLQFLFEYFSETQRNKGNFPGRFSGRQFSNSRSEMNVSTLELGDSALYLCASSPQTGGSGANVLTFGAGSRLTVL.

The chain recombines TRBV18 with TRBJ1-1, with D perhaps matching TRBD1 (5 bases). CDR1 is KGHSH and CDR2 is LQKENI in the germline V gene. The CDR3 has 14 amino acids. With 2 bases removed from V and 6 bases from J, the gap between germline ends came to 13 bases. The DNA of the CDR3 is TGTGCCAGCTCACCAGGGACCCAAGGGGCTGAAGCTTTCTTT. Its protein is CASSPGTQGAEAFF.